This TCR beta chain came from a study of cytomegalovirus exposure and HLA in healthy donors. Overall study context: Tens of millions of unique TCRs from HLA-typed donors made up an early data release. Study findings and constraints: Common viral pathogens (according to a later analysis) appeared linked to several of the most significant clusters. HLA restriction was apparent for most CMV-associated TCR beta chains in a later analysis.

Primers: 60 Vbeta forward and 13 Jbeta reverse. The data were produced by immunoSEQ multiplex PCR, yet TCRdb's version contains in-frame clones alone and is incomplete. This sample has about 120,000 clones, with 77% found just once. A word on this clone: What it recognizes is unknown.

The TCR comes from a young man in good health and CMV-seropositive. The sequenced material came from PBMCs.

The CDR3 DNA is TGTGCCAGCAGTTTACGTGGCAGTCCGGGAGAAAAACTGTTTTTT. Translating it yields CASSLRGSPGEKLFF. The rearrangement links TRBV27 to TRBJ1-4; D is unresolved. V lost 2 bases to trimming and J lost 8 bases, with 15 bases between them. The CDR3 contains 15 residues. Germline V gene sequence: CDR1 MNHEY, CDR2 SMNVEV (reference sequence).